These T cell receptor beta chains were read from a single sample in a study of a mutant IDH1 vaccine in newly diagnosed glioma. Using immunoSEQ multiplex PCR, the repertoire was profiled, and TCRdb retains in-frame clones only, with some absent. The sample has 55,000 or so clones; 80% are singletons. These receptors have no known antigen. Sequences were derived from PBMCs, sampled from a glioma patient whose treatment included an IDH1 peptide vaccine. The receptors originated from a man in his forties with glioma. CDR3s include the opening cysteine and the closing phenylalanine or tryptophan. A D gene is named only where the DNA matches it firmly. Only part of the rows carry a size: once, few, many, or a class if the clone is expanded.

CDR3nt	CDR3aa	j_gene	d_gene	v_gene	abundance
TGTGCCATCAGGATGGAGGCCTATTTGAACTATGGCTACACCTTC	CAIRMEAYLNYGYTF	TRBJ1-2	NA	TRBV10-3	NA
TGTGCCAGTAGGTCCGGGAGGAATCAGCCCCAGCATTTT	CASRSGRNQPQHF	TRBJ1-5	NA	TRBV19	NA
TGTGCCAGCAGCGCGGGGCTAGCGGGGGGGGGAGAGACCCAGTACTTC	CASSAGLAGGGETQYF	TRBJ2-5	TRBD2	TRBV9	NA
TGTGCCAGTAGTCCAGGGACAGGGGCGGTCACTGAAGCTTTCTTT	CASSPGTGAVTEAFF	TRBJ1-1	TRBD1	TRBV19	few
TGTGCCAGCAGTCCCTCCTTCGCGGGGGGGGTAGGAAACTATGGCTACACCTTC	CASSPSFAGGVGNYGYTF	TRBJ1-2	NA	TRBV2	NA
TGTGCCAGTAGTATCTGGCAGGGGGCGGGTGAGCAGTACTTC	CASSIWQGAGEQYF	TRBJ2-7	TRBD1	TRBV19	NA
TGTGCCAGCAGTACGACGGACAGGGCTAATCAGCCCCAGCATTTT	CASSTTDRANQPQHF	TRBJ1-5	TRBD1	TRBV6-6	NA
TGCGCCAGCAGTCCAATGCGGCCACACTCTGGAAACACCATATATTTT	CASSPMRPHSGNTIYF	TRBJ1-3	NA	TRBV23-1	few
TGTGCCACCGGGACGGACGAAGATAGCAATCAGCCCCAGCATTTT	CATGTDEDSNQPQHF	TRBJ1-5	NA	TRBV10-3	once
TGCGCCACCAGACAACTAGCGGGGGGGCAAAATGAGCAGTTCTTC	CATRQLAGGQNEQFF	TRBJ2-1	TRBD2	TRBV5-1	NA
TGTGCCTGGAGTGTGGAAAAACACAGGGTCTCACCCCTCCACTTT	CAWSVEKHRVSPLHF	TRBJ1-6	NA	TRBV30	NA